Below are 8 T cell receptor beta chains sequenced from a single sample in a study of blood T cell repertoires in COVID-19. The protocol was immunoSEQ multiplex PCR, while the TCRdb copy is restricted to in-frame clones and leaves out a portion. The sample comprises a few hundred thousand clones, 65% to 90% of which are singletons, and more than 9% rests with the top ten. The material sequenced was PBMCs or T cells enriched from blood (not recorded which). These receptors were taken from a woman in her late teens or twenties who had recovered from COVID-19.

The chain combines TRBV10-3 with TRBJ2-5; TRBD2 agrees at 10 bases. Germline values: CDR1 ENHRY, CDR2 SYGVKD. The CDR3 has 17 amino acids. J gave up 3 bases and V 3 bases, and 10 bases lay outside the gene matches. The CDR3 loop reads CAISENPGLAHKETQYF. The CDR3, as DNA: TGTGCCATCAGTGAAAACCCGGGACTAGCGCATAAAGAGACCCAGTACTTC.

V and J are TRBV13 and TRBJ2-7; 8 bases align to TRBD1. The CDR3 totals 15 residues. V dropped 4 bases and J dropped 5; count of bases not matched to a gene: 10. Per the germline V gene, CDR1 is PRHDT and CDR2 is FYEKMQ (reference sequence). The CDR3 DNA reads as TGTGCCAGCAGCTCTGGACAGGGACCTTTCCACGAGCAGTACTTC. This translates into CASSSGQGPFHEQYF.

The CDR3 loop reads CASSEDRVHGYTF. The CDR3 DNA is TGTGCCAGCAGTGAAGACCGAGTTCATGGCTACACCTTC. The chain joins TRBV2 to TRBJ1-2; D gene ambiguous. Germline CDR1 reads SNHLY; CDR2 reads FYNNEI. CDR3 length: 13 amino acids. V dropped 1 base and J dropped 6 bases, with 9 bases sitting between them.

The gene calls are TRBV18 and TRBJ2-3; 14 bases fit TRBD2. CDR3 length: 17 residues. V shed 2 bases, J shed 7 bases, and the junction held 8 bases outside the gene matches. Germline loops: CDR1 KGHSH, CDR2 LQKENI. The chain's CDR3 is CASSPRNRTSGGYTQYF. The CDR3 DNA reads as TGTGCCAGCTCACCAAGAAATCGGACTAGCGGGGGGTATACGCAGTATTTT.

J is TRBJ1-5 and V is TRBV7-9; D is ambiguous. CDR1 is SEHNR and CDR2 is FQNEAQ in the germline V gene (reference sequence). The CDR3 totals 12 residues. Trimming took off 4 bases at V and 6 bases at J, with 7 bases between the two ends. The CDR3 bases are TGTGCCAGCAGCTACTTGAGTCAGCCCCAGCATTTT. Its protein is CASSYLSQPQHF.

V gene TRBV5-4 combines with J gene TRBJ1-4; the match to TRBD1 covers 7 bases. V dropped 2 bases and J dropped 6; count of bases not matched to a gene: 4. CDR1 and CDR2 from the germline V gene are SGHNT and YYREEE (reference sequence). The CDR3 is 14 amino acids. CDR3 bases: TGTGCCAGCAGCTTACGCACAGGGGATGAAAAACTGTTTTTT. As protein: CASSLRTGDEKLFF.

J is TRBJ2-3 and V is TRBV6-1; weak D call: TRBD2 (7 bases). Germline CDR1 is MNHNS and CDR2 is SASEGT. Trimming cost V 1 base and J 6 bases, with 14 bases left between them. The CDR3 is made up of 15 amino acids. The CDR3 sequence: CASSEGGGGPDTQYF. The CDR3 nucleotides are TGTGCCAGCAGTGAAGGGGGAGGGGGGCCCGATACGCAGTATTTT.

The V and J genes are TRBV28 and TRBJ2-7; 7 positions match TRBD1. CDR3 length: 14 residues. CDR1 and CDR2 (germline): MDHEN, SYDVKM. With V trimmed by 6 bases and J by 5 bases, 10 bases remained unmatched. CDR3 coding DNA: TGTGCCAGCAGCCAACCGACAGGGAACGACGAGCAGTACTTC. Translated: CASSQPTGNDEQYF.